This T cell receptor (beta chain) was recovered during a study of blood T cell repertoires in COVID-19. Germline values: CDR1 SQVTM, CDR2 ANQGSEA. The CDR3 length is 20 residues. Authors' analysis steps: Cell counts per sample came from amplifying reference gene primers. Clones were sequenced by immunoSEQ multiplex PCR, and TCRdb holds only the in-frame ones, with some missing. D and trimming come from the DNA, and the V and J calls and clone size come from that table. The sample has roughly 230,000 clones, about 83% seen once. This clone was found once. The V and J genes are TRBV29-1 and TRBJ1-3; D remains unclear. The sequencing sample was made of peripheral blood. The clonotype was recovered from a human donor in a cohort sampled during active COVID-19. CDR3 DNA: TGCAGTTATGGCCTTTCGCTTAAACGGAGGATAGTGTACTCTGGAAACACCATATATTTT. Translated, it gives CSYGLSLKRRIVYSGNTIYF.